What follows describes a single T cell receptor beta chain. Its specificity is not known. The data were obtained in a study of cytomegalovirus exposure and HLA in healthy donors. Study-wide points: Productive status was seen about 90% or about 30% of the time for most TCR beta V segments in an earlier analysis. Researchers catalogued over 150 TCR beta chains as cytomegalovirus-associated. On later analysis, the bulk of CMV-associated TCR beta chains appeared to be HLA-restricted.

Germline V gives CDR1 ENHRY, CDR2 SYGVKD. This CDR3 is 16 amino acids long. Unmatched junction bases numbered 7, after V lost 3 bases and J lost 0 bases. PCR used 60 Vbeta primers and 13 Jbeta primers. Profiled with immunoSEQ multiplex PCR; TCRdb holds only in-frame clones, not every one. Of about 190,000 clones in the sample, roughly 80% were seen once. Healthy bone marrow donors supplied every sample. Sequencing used PBMCs. This receptor was taken from a woman between 18 and 29 years old in good health and CMV-seronegative. The V gene is TRBV10-3, the J gene TRBJ1-1; 7 bases map to TRBD1. The CDR3 is CAISDPGTAMNTEAFF. The CDR3 DNA reads TGTGCCATCAGTGACCCGGGGACAGCCATGAACACTGAAGCTTTCTTT.